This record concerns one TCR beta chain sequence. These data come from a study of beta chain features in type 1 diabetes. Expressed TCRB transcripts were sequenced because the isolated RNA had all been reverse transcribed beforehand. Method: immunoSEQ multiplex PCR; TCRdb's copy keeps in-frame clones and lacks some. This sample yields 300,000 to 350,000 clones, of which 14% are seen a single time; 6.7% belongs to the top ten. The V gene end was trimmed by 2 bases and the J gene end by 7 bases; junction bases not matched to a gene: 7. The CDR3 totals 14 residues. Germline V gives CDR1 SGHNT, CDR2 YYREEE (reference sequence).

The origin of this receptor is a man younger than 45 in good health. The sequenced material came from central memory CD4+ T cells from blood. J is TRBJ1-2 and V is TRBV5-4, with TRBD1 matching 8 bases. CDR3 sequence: CASSFYGQGAGYTF. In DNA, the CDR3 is TGTGCCAGCAGCTTCTACGGACAGGGTGCTGGCTACACCTTC.